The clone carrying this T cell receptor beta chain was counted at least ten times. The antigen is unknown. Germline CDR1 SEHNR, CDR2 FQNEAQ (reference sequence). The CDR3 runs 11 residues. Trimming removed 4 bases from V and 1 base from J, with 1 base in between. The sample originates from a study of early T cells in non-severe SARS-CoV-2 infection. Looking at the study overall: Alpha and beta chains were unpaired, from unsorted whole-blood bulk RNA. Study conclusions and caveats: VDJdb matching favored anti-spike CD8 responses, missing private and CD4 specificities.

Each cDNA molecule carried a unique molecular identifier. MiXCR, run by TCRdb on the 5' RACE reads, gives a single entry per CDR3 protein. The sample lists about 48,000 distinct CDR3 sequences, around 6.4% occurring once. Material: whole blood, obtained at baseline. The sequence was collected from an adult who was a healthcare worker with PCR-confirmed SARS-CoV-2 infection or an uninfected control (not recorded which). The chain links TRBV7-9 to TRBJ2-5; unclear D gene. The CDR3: CASSSQETQYF. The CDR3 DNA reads TGTGCCAGCAGCTCCCAAGAGACCCAGTACTTC.